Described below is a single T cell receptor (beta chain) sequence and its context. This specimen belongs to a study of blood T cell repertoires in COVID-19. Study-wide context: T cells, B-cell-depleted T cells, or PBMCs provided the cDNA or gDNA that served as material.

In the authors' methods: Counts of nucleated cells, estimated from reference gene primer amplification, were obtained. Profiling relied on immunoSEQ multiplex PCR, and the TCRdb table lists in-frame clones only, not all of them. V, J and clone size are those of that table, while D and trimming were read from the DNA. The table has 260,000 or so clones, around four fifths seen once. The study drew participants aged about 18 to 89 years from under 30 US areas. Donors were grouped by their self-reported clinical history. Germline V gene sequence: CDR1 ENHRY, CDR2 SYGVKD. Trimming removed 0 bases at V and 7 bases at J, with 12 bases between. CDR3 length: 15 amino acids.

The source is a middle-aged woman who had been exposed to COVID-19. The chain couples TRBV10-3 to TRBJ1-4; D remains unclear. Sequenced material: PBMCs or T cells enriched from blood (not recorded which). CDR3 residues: CAISESEGGGEKLFF. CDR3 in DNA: TGTGCCATCAGTGAGTCAGAAGGCGGCGGTGAAAAACTGTTTTTT.